This T cell receptor (beta chain) derives from a study of cytomegalovirus exposure and HLA in healthy donors (dated 2017 in TCRdb). Concerning the study at large: According to an earlier analysis of several hundred of the donors, 200 million or so T cells yielded some 110 million unique TCR beta sequences and approximately 300 Gb of sequence data. In a later genetic analysis, genome-wide SNP genotypes for about 55% of the roughly 700 donors were used, and that subset was treated as a discovery cohort. Donor age, sex, ethnicity and CMV serostatus were compiled alongside the repertoire data. To decide whether each TCR beta V gene segment behaved as functional or pseudogenic, an earlier analysis of some 540 of the donors relied on high-throughput TCR beta sequencing. In a later analysis, previously published TCR beta repertoires from 666 donors were re-analyzed and high-resolution HLA genotyping was added so that TCR occurrence patterns could be studied. To predict cytomegalovirus infection status, the study brought together high-throughput TCR immunosequencing, statistical association of individual TCRs with disease status, and machine learning. Rather than drawing on any new phenotypic data, the later analysis identified candidate immune exposures from TCR beta sequences and the way those sequences occurred across donors. Every discovery cohort repertoire had been produced on one sequencing platform. About 310 gigabases of sequencing data and approximately 84 million unique TCR sequences were included in an early release covering around 600 HLA-typed donors. Typing coverage varied by locus: roughly 620-640 donors for A, B, C, DRB1 and DQB1; roughly 500 for DQA1; about 590 for DPA1; roughly 470 for DPB1. HLA typing covered class I and class II loci at four-digit resolution. Using immunosequencing, the study profiled T cell repertoires from 550 to 750 subjects and related those repertoires to cytomegalovirus serostatus. Besides the first cohort of under 700 subjects, a separate validation cohort made up of roughly 130 different subjects was used. The study aimed to test whether cataloging public T cell receptors could reveal signatures of past pathogen exposure. Roughly 5 DR-DQ haplotypes were handled as single units for association and clustering, since linkage in the cohort was strong. On average, around 200,000 unique TCR beta nucleotide sequences were sequenced per donor among 398 genotyped donors of the cohort, with 15% to 20% of those sequences being non-productive. The genetic ancestry cluster associated with self-reported Caucasian donors included about 81% of the approximately 410 genotyped donors. The paper's findings and limits, for the study overall: According to the authors, the approach could potentially be generalized to other disease states and immunological phenotypes. Most TCR sequences were observed very rarely across donors, whereas some public TCRs were present in many individuals. The earlier analysis of some 540 of the donors excluded 15 to 20 rarely observed V segments, including chromosome 9 orphons, because counts were too low. A further reported finding was that TCR beta sequences accurately predicted the HLA-A and HLA-B alleles for most subjects in the first cohort. A total of fewer than 200 TCR beta chains were listed by the study as associated with cytomegalovirus. In a later analysis, several top co-occurrence clusters were reported to appear linked to parvovirus B19, influenza, CMV and Epstein-Barr virus. At a false discovery rate of 0.05, a later analysis linked under 20,000 TCR beta sequences to specific HLA alleles. A later analysis found that TCR association rates varied across HLA loci, with DRB1 alleles showing the most associated TCRs and HLA-C alleles the fewest. A few of the identified cytomegalovirus-associated TCR beta chains were confirmed in vitro to be specific for cytomegalovirus antigens. Most CMV-associated TCR beta chains appeared to be HLA-restricted in a later analysis, and the HLA associations seemed to be driven largely by CMV exposure. This cohort had only TCR beta chains sequenced, and the lack of alpha or paired-chain data limited which features could be detected. The presence/absence analyses assumed that sequencing depth was roughly uniform across donors, and that assumption may not be true. Some IMGT-functional V segments, including TRBV6-2 and TRBV6-3, could not be told apart with the 87-base-pair reads, so those segments were excluded. A cluster of highly shared sequence variants was judged likely to be a technical artifact of the sequencing pipeline. In a later analysis, HLA-associated TCR beta chains showed more clonal expansion and lower generation probabilities than non-associated chains that were equally common. Because some donors lacked HLA typing at each locus, the association tests relied only on the typed subset. When HLA alleles, especially DR and DQ, strongly co-occurred, attributing TCR associations to individual alleles was difficult. Correlated functional status among segregating V segments might be attributable to linkage disequilibrium, but an unknown experimental factor could not be ruled out. A later genetic analysis reported fewer N-insertions in productive TCRs among donors in an Asian-associated ancestry cluster than the approximately 670-donor mean. The classifier was reported to diagnose cytomegalovirus status with high specificity and sensitivity in both the original cohort and the validation cohort. The only immune exposure information available for the cohort was CMV serostatus. A later genetic analysis associated a missense DCLRE1C variant with V-gene and J-gene trimming of TCR beta chains, and an independent cohort replicated the association. An earlier analysis of around 600 of the donors showed that most TCR beta V segments appeared in productive rearrangements either about 87% or about 30% of the time, which broadly matched IMGT annotations.

The CDR3 holds 11 amino acids from the cysteine to the phenylalanine. Only CDR3 DNA remains: 33 bases, in frame from the first base. The CDR1 and CDR2 encoded by the germline V gene are SGHAT and FQNNGV. The trim is 3 bases for V and 15 bases for J, with a gap of 12 bases between the germline ends. Comments on this clone: The target of this receptor is not known. No base quality information exists; no much larger clone differs at one position.

The method was the immunoSEQ multiplex PCR assay. The multiplex PCR relied on a mix of 60 forward primers for TCR Vbeta segments and 13 reverse primers for TCR Jbeta segments. Amplification of the CDR3 region of rearranged TCR beta genes was performed with a multiplex PCR assay on genomic DNA. Amplified TCR beta libraries were sequenced as 87-base-pair reads on the Illumina HiSeq System. For the original study's pipeline: In a later analysis, approximately 74 million unique TCR beta chains were counted across the 500 to 850 repertoires, and about 10 million of these chains were shared by at least two donors. A nearest-neighbor algorithm error-corrected the raw reads and collapsed the reads into unique sequences, merging closely related sequences to remove PCR and sequencing errors. Alignment of CDR3 sequences to IMGT reference sequences was used to assign V, D and J gene segments. For a sequence to be retained, a match of at least six nucleotides to both a V gene segment and a J gene segment was required. Rearrangements were classified as productive when the CDR3 lacked stop codons and remained in frame with V and J, and all other rearrangements were classified as non-productive. Following IMGT convention, CDR3 was defined as the stretch from the second conserved V-encoded cysteine up to the conserved J-encoded phenylalanine. In an earlier analysis of approximately 590 of the donors, sequences lacking an unambiguous match to a single V gene segment were excluded. In an earlier analysis of 587 of the donors, V segments were called functional above 56.7% productive rearrangements and were called segregating when the between-donor standard deviation exceeded 5%. A statistical classification framework was built to diagnose cytomegalovirus status from the catalog of TCR beta chain sequences. In a later analysis, TCR nucleotide sequences were compared against IMGT/GENE-DB human TR gene sequences so that V and J genes could be assigned. The TCRdist pipeline was used in a later analysis to assign CDR3 sequences and most-parsimonious VDJ recombination scenarios. A later analysis defined each TCR beta chain by its CDR3 amino acid sequence plus V-gene family, and excluded reads lacking a unique V-gene family. As a way to deal with suspected cross-contamination and a sequencing artifact, a later analysis dropped more than 500 nucleotide sequences that were highly shared and had low generation probability. For each public chain, a later analysis derived a clonal expansion index from normalized ranks of inferred template counts within each repertoire. In a later analysis, generation probabilities were computed using a VDJ recombination model fitted to out-of-frame rearrangements, and the results were checked against IGoR. In a later analysis, TCR-TCR, TCR-HLA and TCR-CMV co-occurrence was scored with hypergeometric tests, and a repertoire-size bias correction was applied to TCR pairs. A later analysis estimated false discovery rates by permuting HLA or CMV assignments 20 times. A later analysis grouped co-occurring TCRs with DBSCAN, adding TCRdist sequence similarity when clustering within HLA-allele-positive subsets. Repertoires with fewer than 30,000 or more than 120,000 public chains were left out of co-occurrence clustering, as were several repertoires with anomalous nucleotide sharing. Entries here come from immuneACCESS through TCRdb and include only in-frame sequences with V and J called. Some clones fail to appear in such tables; in the studies checked, an unresolved V gene covers under half of the shortfall, and the cause of the remainder is unknown. That table is the source of V, J and clone size, and D and trimming were worked out from the DNA. The sample has 200,000 to 250,000 clones on record, 70% to 80% of them singletons. Together, the top ten hold less than 3.5% of the sample.

In total, fewer than 750 healthy bone marrow donors made up the cohort. Cohort members were all nominally healthy when sampled, although unrecorded immune exposures were likely present. The donor was CMV seropositive and was included in the group of some 290 seropositive cohort members. Every donor gave a peripheral blood sample, and the peripheral blood mononuclear cells from that sample were used for TCR beta sequencing. The Qiagen DNeasy Blood Extraction Kit was used to extract genomic DNA from the blood cell samples. The receptor comes from an older woman in good health and CMV-seropositive. The sample taken for sequencing was PBMCs. The V and J segments used are TRBV11-2 and TRBJ2-1, and TRBD2 may be the D gene, going by 5 matching bases. The bases are TGTGCCAGCAGCTTCGGGGAGATCCCGTTCTTC. Translated, this is CASSFGEIPFF. The CDR3 plus the reference TRBV11-2 and TRBJ2-1 genes for the other parts give the full variable domain: EAGVAQSPRYKIIEKRQSVAFWCNPISGHATLYWYQQILGQGPKLLIQFQNNGVVDDSQLPKDRFSAERLKGVDSTLKIQPAKLEDSAVYLCASSFGEIPFFGPGTRLTVL.